This T cell receptor beta chain comes out of a study of spatial heterogeneity in lung cancer. Study observations and caveats: Counts of expanded intratumoral alpha and beta TCRs tracked tumor mutation counts.

In its sample, this clonotype was seen many times. Its antigen remains unidentified. The time point here: sample taken at primary tumor resection. The CDR3 totals 14 residues. Losses at the gene ends were 5 bases for V and 7 bases for J; bases not matched to a gene: 6. Looked up from germline, CDR1 is SEHNR and CDR2 is FQNEAQ (reference sequence). TCRdb fed the 5' RACE reads into MiXCR, producing one record per CDR3 protein. The data contain 13,000 or so distinct CDR3 sequences, over 3% of them singletons. Sequenced here: lung tumor tissue, sampled at surgery. This chain links TRBV7-9 with TRBJ2-1; 9 nucleotides match TRBD1. The TCR sequence derives from a male donor with early-stage non-small cell lung cancer. The CDR3 nucleotides read TGTGCCAGCAGCCACGGACAGGGGAGGAATGAGCAGTTCTTC. Its translation is CASSHGQGRNEQFF.